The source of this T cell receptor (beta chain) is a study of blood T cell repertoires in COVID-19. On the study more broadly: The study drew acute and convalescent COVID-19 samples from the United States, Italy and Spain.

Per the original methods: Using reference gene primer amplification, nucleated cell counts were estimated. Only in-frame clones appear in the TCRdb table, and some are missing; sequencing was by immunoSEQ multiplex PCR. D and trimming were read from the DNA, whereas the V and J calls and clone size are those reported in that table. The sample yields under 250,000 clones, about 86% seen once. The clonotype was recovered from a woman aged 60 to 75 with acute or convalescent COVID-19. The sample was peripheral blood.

DNA of the CDR3: TGTGCCAGCAGCCAAGAATTCGGGCAGGGTAAAGCTGGCTACACCTTC. Protein product: CASSQEFGQGKAGYTF. This sequence joins TRBV4-2 and TRBJ1-2, with a possible D match to TRBD1 (5 bases). This CDR3 is built from 16 residues. Trimming shortened V by 0 bases and J by 7 bases, and 18 bases separated the two germline ends. Germline CDR1 is LGHNA and CDR2 is YNFKEQ.